Shown below are 32 T cell receptor beta chains from a single sample sequenced in a study of blood T cell repertoires in COVID-19. TCRdb's copy holds only in-frame clones and misses some; the assay was immunoSEQ multiplex PCR. The sample has around 300,000 clones, around 84% seen once. The sequenced sample consisted of PBMCs or T cells enriched from blood (not recorded which). The receptors were gathered from a woman aged 45-60 years who had recovered from COVID-19.

The chain links TRBV7-3 to TRBJ1-2; possible D gene TRBD1, 6 bases. V was clipped by 0 bases and J by 4 bases, with 9 bases between them. This CDR3 is built from 14 residues. From germline, CDR1 is SGHTA and CDR2 FQGTGA. CDR3 coding DNA: TGTGCCAGCAGCTTAACGGGGGCCGGCTATGGCTACACCTTC. Translated: CASSLTGAGYGYTF. Variable domain in full (rest from reference TRBV7-3 and TRBJ1-2): GAGVSQTPSNKVTEKGKYVELRCDPISGHTALYWYRQSLGQGPEFLIYFQGTGAADDSGLPNDRFFAVRPEGSVSTLKIQRTERGDSAVYLCASSLTGAGYGYTFGSGTRLTVV.

The gene calls are TRBV7-2 and TRBJ2-7, with 10 bases identical to TRBD2. The V gene's germline CDR1 is SGHTA and CDR2 FQGNSA. After removal of 5 bases from V and 2 bases from J, the junction contained 9 bases not matched to a gene. The CDR3 extends over 16 amino acids. CDR3 sequence (DNA): TGTGCCAGCAGCCCGAGGGCTAGCGGGGGCCCCTACGAGCAGTACTTC. Amino acids: CASSPRASGGPYEQYF.

CDR3 bases: TGTGCCAGCACAATTGTAGGGGTTGGCTACACCTTC. It yields the protein CASTIVGVGYTF. This chain connects TRBV12-3 or TRBV12-4 to TRBJ1-2; D possibly corresponds to TRBD1 (5 bases). The CDR3 has 12 residues. The ends were cut back, 7 bases at V and 7 bases at J, with 13 bases in the middle.

The chain joins TRBV6-5 to TRBJ1-4; 9 nucleotides agree with TRBD1. Germline CDR1 MNHEY, CDR2 SVGAGI. Trimming took 4 bases from V and 7 from J; bases not matched to a gene: 4. The CDR3 runs to 14 residues. DNA of the CDR3: TGTGCCAGCAGTTCGGGACAGGGCGGTGAAAAACTGTTTTTT. This gives the protein CASSSGQGGEKLFF.

The chain employs TRBV9 and TRBJ1-1, with D possibly being TRBD1 (6 bases). Trimming removed 0 bases from V and 1 base from J, with 13 bases in between. The germline V gene encodes CDR1 SGDLS and CDR2 YYNGEE. The CDR3 has 16 amino acids. CDR3 amino acids: CASSVAGVGRNTEAFF. The CDR3 DNA is TGTGCCAGCAGCGTAGCAGGGGTGGGACGGAACACTGAAGCTTTCTTT. Full variable domain (remainder filled in from reference TRBV9 and TRBJ1-1): DSGVTQTPKHLITATGQRVTLRCSPRSGDLSVYWYQQSLDQGLQFLIQYYNGEERAKGNILERFSAQQFPDLHSELNLSSLELGDSALYFCASSVAGVGRNTEAFFGQGTRLTVV.

This clone was counted a few times. The rearrangement uses TRBV5-6 and TRBJ1-2, with 9 positions matching TRBD1. Per the germline V gene, CDR1 is SGHDT and CDR2 is YYEEEE. The CDR3 extends over 14 amino acids. V trimming: 3 bases; J trimming: 7 bases; junction bases outside the gene matches: 7. The CDR3 spells CASSSGQGRGGYTF. For the CDR3, the DNA is TGTGCCAGCAGCTCGGGACAGGGAAGGGGTGGCTACACCTTC.

The rearrangement uses TRBV7-3 and TRBJ2-7, with D perhaps TRBD1 (6 bases). The V end was cut by 2 bases, the J end by 0 bases, with 11 bases between. Per the germline V gene, CDR1 is SGHTA and CDR2 is FQGTGA. This CDR3 region has 15 residues. The CDR3 bases are TGTGCCAGCAGCTTAGAGGAGACAGGCTCCTACGAGCAGTACTTC. Translating it yields CASSLEETGSYEQYF.

The chain employs TRBV5-6 and TRBJ1-6; the D is unclear. In germline, CDR1 is SGHDT, CDR2 YYEEEE. CDR3 length: 17 residues. V gave up 6 bases and J gave up 7 bases, with 23 bases separating them. As DNA, the CDR3 is TGTGCCAGCACCTTATTTTCGGAGGGAAGGATAAATTCACCCCTCCACTTT. The encoded protein is CASTLFSEGRINSPLHF.

This chain uses TRBV12-3 or TRBV12-4 with TRBJ1-2; D is uncertain. The length of the CDR3 is 13 residues. Trimming took 3 bases from V and 5 from J, leaving 10 bases between them. The CDR3 here is CASSFSISYGYTF. CDR3 in DNA: TGTGCCAGCAGTTTTAGTATTTCTTATGGCTACACCTTC.

The CDR3 spells CASSIRSQGASQPQHF. DNA of the CDR3: TGTGCCAGTAGTATCCGAAGTCAGGGGGCGAGCCAGCCCCAGCATTTT. The rearrangement links TRBV19 to TRBJ1-5; 8 nucleotides match TRBD1. The germline gives CDR1 LNHDA, CDR2 SQIVND (reference sequence). After removal of 3 bases from V and 7 bases from J, the junction contained 11 bases not matched to a gene. This CDR3 region has 16 residues.

This clone has a handful of counts. This sequence joins TRBV3-1 (or the pseudogene TRBV3-2) and TRBJ1-6; 8 bases line up with TRBD1. This CDR3 has 14 amino acids. Germline V CDR1 and CDR2: LGHDT, YNNKEL (reference sequence). V lost 8 bases to trimming and J lost 7 bases; unmatched junction nucleotides: 7. In DNA, the CDR3 is TGTGCCAGCGTGCAGGGGGCTGGAAATTCACCCCTCCACTTT. This codes for CASVQGAGNSPLHF.

This chain connects TRBV3-1 (or the pseudogene TRBV3-2) to TRBJ2-7; D possibly corresponds to TRBD2 (7 bases). Germline V gives CDR1 LGHDT, CDR2 YNNKEL (reference sequence). This CDR3 spans 15 amino acids. Trimming removed 0 bases at V and 3 bases at J, with 12 bases between. DNA of the CDR3: TGTGCCAGCAGCCAAGAGCGGGGGCGAATCTACGAGCAGTACTTC. It codes for CASSQERGRIYEQYF.

The V and J genes are TRBV7-8 and TRBJ2-7; 8 bases fit TRBD1. With 0 bases clipped from V and 4 bases from J, the junction kept 8 bases outside the gene matches. The CDR3 has 16 residues. CDR1 and CDR2 (germline): SGHVS, FQNEAQ. This CDR3 is CASSLAAVRGPYEQYF. In nucleotides, the CDR3 is TGTGCCAGCAGCTTAGCAGCGGTCAGGGGGCCGTACGAGCAGTACTTC.

This chain connects TRBV27 to TRBJ1-1, with D possibly matching TRBD1 (5 bases). Looked up from germline, CDR1 is MNHEY and CDR2 is SMNVEV (reference sequence). Trimming shortened V by 3 bases and J by 8 bases, and 10 bases separated the two germline ends. This CDR3 has 12 residues. The chain's CDR3 is CASSFTGREAFF. The CDR3 region has the DNA TGTGCCAGCAGTTTTACAGGTAGAGAAGCTTTCTTT.

The rearrangement uses TRBV3-1 (or the pseudogene TRBV3-2) and TRBJ1-1, with D unresolved. The CDR3 runs 12 residues. Trimming cost V 3 bases and J 4 bases, with 6 bases left between them. Germline assignment: CDR1 LGHDT and CDR2 YNNKEL (reference sequence). The CDR3 DNA sequence: TGTGCCAGCAGCCACCCAGGCACTGAAGCTTTCTTT. It is translated as CASSHPGTEAFF.

This chain connects TRBV5-1 to TRBJ1-4; possibly TRBD1 for D (6 bases). This CDR3 region has 16 residues. Trimming pared 4 bases from V and 0 bases from J, leaving 13 bases between. Per the germline V gene, CDR1 is SGHRS and CDR2 is YFSETQ. The chain's CDR3 is CASSLRDTATNEKLFF. The CDR3 bases are TGCGCCAGCAGCCTAAGGGACACTGCAACTAATGAAAAACTGTTTTTT.

This chain uses TRBV5-1 with TRBJ2-1; 9 positions agree with TRBD1. The CDR3 is 15 amino acids. J was trimmed by 6 bases and V by 0 bases; bases with no gene match: 4. Germline CDR1 is SGHRS and CDR2 is YFSETQ. The CDR3 here is CASSLAGTGINEQFF. The CDR3, as DNA: TGCGCCAGCAGCTTGGCCGGGACAGGGATCAATGAGCAGTTCTTC.

The chain couples TRBV27 to TRBJ1-1; D uncertain. Deletions cut 5 bases from V and 8 bases from J, with 12 bases between. The CDR3 covers 12 residues. Germline V gene sequence: CDR1 MNHEY, CDR2 SMNVEV (reference sequence). The CDR3 spells CASSLRGSEAFF. The CDR3 DNA reads TGTGCCAGCAGTCTCCGAGGGAGCGAAGCTTTCTTT.

This clone was observed a handful of times. This rearrangement joins TRBV7-9 to TRBJ1-5; D gene uncertain. There are 14 residues in the CDR3. V lost 5 bases and J lost 2, with 10 bases in between. The germline V gene has CDR1 SEHNR and CDR2 FQNEAQ (reference sequence). The CDR3 DNA reads as TGTGCCAGCAGCCATGACTTGGGCAATCAGCCCCAGCATTTT. Protein product: CASSHDLGNQPQHF. Complete variable domain (other parts from reference TRBV7-9 and TRBJ1-5): DTGVSQNPRHKITKRGQNVTFRCDPISEHNRLYWYRQTLGQGPEFLTYFQNEAQLEKSRLLSDRFSAERPKGSFSTLEIQRTEQGDSAMYLCASSHDLGNQPQHFGDGTRLSIL.

V and J are TRBV7-8 and TRBJ2-1, with a tentative D call TRBD2 (6 bases). Germline V gene sequence: CDR1 SGHVS, CDR2 FQNEAQ. Trimming took off 5 bases at V and 2 bases at J, with 13 bases between the two ends. The CDR3 sequence is 15 residues long. CDR3 DNA sequence: TGTGCCAGCAGCCGCGGGACTTCTACCTACAATGAGCAGTTCTTC. It encodes CASSRGTSTYNEQFF.

This chain uses TRBV5-8 with TRBJ2-1, with 11 bases matching TRBD2. This CDR3 is built from 15 residues. V shed 4 bases, J shed 5 bases, and the junction held 5 bases outside the gene matches. Germline CDR1 reads SGHTS; CDR2 reads YDEGEE. The CDR3 loop is CASSPLAGGHNEQFF. The CDR3 DNA reads TGTGCCAGCAGCCCCCTAGCGGGAGGCCACAATGAGCAGTTCTTC.

The chain uses TRBV7-2 and TRBJ1-2, with no clear D. Germline V gives CDR1 SGHTA, CDR2 FQGNSA. The CDR3 has 16 amino acids. V was pared by 1 base and J by 0 bases, with 12 bases between. CDR3 nucleotide sequence: TGTGCCAGCAGCTTAGAGGTCGGGAGAGCTAACTATGGCTACACCTTC. Amino acids: CASSLEVGRANYGYTF. The full variable domain, with the rest looked up from reference TRBV7-2 and TRBJ1-2, is GAGVSQSPSNKVTEKGKDVELRCDPISGHTALYWYRQSLGQGLEFLIYFQGNSAPDKSGLPSDRFSAERTGGSVSTLTIQRTQQEDSAVYLCASSLEVGRANYGYTFGSGTRLTVV.

This sequence joins TRBV11-3 and TRBJ2-5; 10 nucleotides match TRBD2. CDR3 length equals 18 residues. In germline, CDR1 is SGHNT, CDR2 YENEEA. The V segment lost 0 bases and the J segment 4 bases; nucleotides outside the gene matches: 11. CDR3 DNA sequence: TGTGCCAGCAGCTTAGATAGCCGCAGCGGGAGGGCGGCAGAGACCCAGTACTTC. It codes for CASSLDSRSGRAAETQYF.

This clone has a handful of counts. This chain connects TRBV30 to TRBJ1-3, with TRBD1 matching 9 bases. This CDR3 has 13 residues. Germline loops: CDR1 GTSNPN, CDR2 SVGIG (reference sequence). The ends lost 5 bases at V and 2 bases at J; junction bases unmatched: 1. The CDR3 reads CAWRQGAGNTIYF. DNA of the CDR3: TGTGCCTGGCGACAGGGGGCTGGAAACACCATATATTTT.

The chain recombines TRBV30 with TRBJ1-2; D not resolved. The V end lost 4 bases, the J end lost 8 bases, and 14 bases lay between the germline ends. Germline CDR1 reads GTSNPN; CDR2 reads SVGIG (reference sequence). This CDR3 spans 12 amino acids. CDR3 residues: CAWIGAADGYTF. CDR3 sequence (DNA): TGTGCCTGGATCGGAGCGGCGGACGGCTACACCTTC.

The chain carries TRBV25-1 and TRBJ2-2; 9 positions match TRBD1. Germline assignment: CDR1 MGHDK and CDR2 SYGVNS. Germline trimming cut 5 bases from V and 4 bases from J; bases unmatched to any gene: 8. This CDR3 region has 16 residues. The CDR3 protein is CASSRGQGRVTGELFF. The CDR3 DNA reads as TGTGCCAGCAGTAGAGGACAGGGGAGGGTCACCGGGGAGCTGTTTTTT.

The rearrangement uses TRBV10-3 and TRBJ2-1, with a tentative D call TRBD2 (6 bases). CDR1 is ENHRY, CDR2 SYGVKD, per germline. The CDR3 loop spans 17 amino acids. V dropped 0 bases and J dropped 0 bases, with 12 bases sitting between them. CDR3 residues: CAISESVSGSSYNEQFF. The CDR3 DNA reads as TGTGCCATCAGTGAGTCTGTTAGCGGTAGCTCCTACAATGAGCAGTTCTTC.

The chain has TRBV3-1 (or the pseudogene TRBV3-2) and TRBJ2-1, with D maybe TRBD1 (6 bases). V was pared by 5 bases and J by 7 bases, with 18 bases between. The CDR3 is made up of 15 amino acids. The germline V gene encodes CDR1 LGHDT and CDR2 YNNKEL (reference sequence). In DNA form, the CDR3 reads TGTGCCAGCAGCGCAGGGGTTATCGCAACAAATGAGCAGTTCTTC. Protein sequence: CASSAGVIATNEQFF.

This clone was counted a single time. This chain's CDR3 is CASSLDRVGSPLHF. As DNA, the CDR3 is TGTGCCAGCAGTCTCGACAGGGTAGGGTCACCCCTCCACTTT. This chain links TRBV28 with TRBJ1-6; 7 bases agree with TRBD1. The CDR3 contains 14 residues. CDR1 and CDR2 (germline): MDHEN, SYDVKM. V was clipped by 5 bases and J by 10 bases; unmatched bases: 8.

The chain links TRBV6-5 to TRBJ1-2, with no clear D. CDR1 is MNHEY and CDR2 is SVGAGI in the germline V gene. The germline V and J ends were trimmed by 10 bases and 5 bases, with 17 bases remaining between them. This CDR3 region has 13 residues. The CDR3 here is CATLAVNQYGYTF. The CDR3, as DNA: TGTGCCACCTTAGCGGTTAACCAATATGGCTACACCTTC.

CDR3 residues: CTSSPPDEQFF. CDR3 DNA: TGCACCAGCAGCCCCCCCGATGAGCAGTTCTTC. The chain is built from TRBV1 and TRBJ2-1; the table's D call, TRBD2, has no DNA check behind it. TRBV1 counts as a pseudogene. The CDR3 is made up of 11 amino acids.

The chain is built from TRBV5-6 and TRBJ1-2, with D perhaps matching TRBD1 (5 bases). The V end lost 3 bases, the J end lost 4 bases, and 10 bases lay between the germline ends. There are 13 residues in the CDR3. Germline-derived CDR1 and CDR2 are SGHDT and YYEEEE. The CDR3 sequence: CASSSGGGYGYTF. In DNA, the CDR3 is TGTGCCAGCAGCTCTGGCGGGGGCTATGGCTACACCTTC.